Sequencing of this T cell receptor beta chain was carried out in a study of blood T cells in healthy people across ages. Study results and limitations: Bulk PBMC profiling left naive and antigen-experienced comparisons inconclusive. Observed TCR beta diversity showed a strong correlation with the percentage of naive T cells as measured by flow cytometry.

Comments on this clonotype: Its matching antigen is unknown.

Primers used in a second PCR of about 6 to 11 cycles were a sample-barcoded 5' primer and a J-beta primer mix. Using its own MiXCR run on the 5' RACE reads, TCRdb lists one record per CDR3 protein. The data show roughly 1,800,000 distinct CDR3 sequences, around 48% seen once. Samples each had at least 5.5 micrograms of total RNA extracted. The CDR3 consists of 17 residues. V dropped 6 bases and J dropped 0; count of bases not matched to a gene: 12. Germline lookup yields CDR1 KGHSH and CDR2 LQKENI. This TCR derives from a middle-aged woman in good health. The chain is built from TRBV18 and TRBJ1-1; 8 bases are a match to TRBD1. The sequencing input was blood. CDR3 sequence reads: CASSPTQGGRLNTEAFF. CDR3 in DNA: TGTGCCAGCTCGCCAACACAGGGGGGTCGGTTGAACACTGAAGCTTTCTTT.